This T cell receptor (beta chain) was recovered during a study of tumor-infiltrating lymphocytes in primary liver carcinoma. RNA and DNA were co-extracted from approximately 20-30 mg of unsorted bulk tissue. Researchers generated TCR beta cDNA from about 530 ng of total RNA, relying on a constant-region primer. Three nested multiplex PCR rounds of slightly modified ARM-PCR generated TCR beta libraries. It was with TRBV1-TRBV30 forward primers and a C-beta reverse primer that the first two PCR rounds were run, at around 10 cycles each. TCRdb analysed the multiplex PCR reads with MiXCR anew, one entry per CDR3 protein. Of 70,000 to 75,000 distinct CDR3 sequences in the sample, over 60% were seen once. About this clonotype: One junction end does not reproduce the germline sequence, and a read error may be involved.

The length of the CDR3 is 13 residues. Germline CDR1 reads SQVTM; CDR2 reads ANQGSEA. What was sequenced was liver tumor tissue from sampling region 4. Sample subset: tumor region T4, right-lateral pole. This clonotype originated in a middle-aged man with primary liver carcinoma and hepatitis B virus infection. The rearrangement uses TRBV29-1 and TRBJ1-5; D remains unclear. The CDR3 nucleotides read TGCAGCGTTAGCGGTCCGGGCAATCAGCCCCAACATTTT. It yields the protein CSVSGPGNQPQHF. Based on the CDR3 plus reference TRBV29-1 and TRBJ1-5, the full variable domain is SAVISQKPSRDICQRGTSLTIQCQVDSQVTMMFWYRQQPGQSLTLIATANQGSEATYESGFVIDKFPISRPNLTFSTLTVSNMSPEDSSIYLCSVSGPGNQPQHFGDGTRLSIL.